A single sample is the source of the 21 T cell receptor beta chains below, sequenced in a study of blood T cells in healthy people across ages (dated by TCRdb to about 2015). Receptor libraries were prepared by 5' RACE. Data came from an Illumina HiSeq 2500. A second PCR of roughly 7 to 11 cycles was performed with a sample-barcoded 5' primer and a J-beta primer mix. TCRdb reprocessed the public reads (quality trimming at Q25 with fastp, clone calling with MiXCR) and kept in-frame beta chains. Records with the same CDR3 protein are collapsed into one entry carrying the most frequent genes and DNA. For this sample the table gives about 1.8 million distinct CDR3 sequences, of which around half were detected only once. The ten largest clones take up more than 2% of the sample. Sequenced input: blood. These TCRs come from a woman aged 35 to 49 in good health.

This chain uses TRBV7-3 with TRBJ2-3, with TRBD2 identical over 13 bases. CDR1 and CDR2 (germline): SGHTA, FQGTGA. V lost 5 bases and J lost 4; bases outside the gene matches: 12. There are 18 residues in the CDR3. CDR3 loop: CASSLRTSGGLLADTQYF. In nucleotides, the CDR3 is TGTGCCAGCAGCCTCCGGACTAGCGGGGGATTATTGGCAGATACGCAGTATTTT.

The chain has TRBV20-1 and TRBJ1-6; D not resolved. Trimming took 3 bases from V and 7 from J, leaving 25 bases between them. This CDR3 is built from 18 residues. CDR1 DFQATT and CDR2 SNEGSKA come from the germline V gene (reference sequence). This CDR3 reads CSASSRHGFKVENSPLHF. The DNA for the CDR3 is TGCAGTGCTAGTAGCCGGCATGGATTTAAAGTAGAGAATTCACCCCTCCACTTT.

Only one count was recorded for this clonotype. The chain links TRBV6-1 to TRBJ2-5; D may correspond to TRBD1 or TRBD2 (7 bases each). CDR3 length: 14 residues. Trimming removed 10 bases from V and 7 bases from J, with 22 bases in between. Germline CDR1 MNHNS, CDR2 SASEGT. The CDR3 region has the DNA TGTGCCACAGGGGGGAGGGCAATGAGAGGGACCCAGTACTTC. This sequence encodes CATGGRAMRGTQYF.

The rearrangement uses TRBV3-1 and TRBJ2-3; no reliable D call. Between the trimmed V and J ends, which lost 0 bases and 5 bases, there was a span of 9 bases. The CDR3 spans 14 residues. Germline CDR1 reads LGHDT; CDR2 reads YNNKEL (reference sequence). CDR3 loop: CASSQEGPLDTQYF. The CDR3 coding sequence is TGTGCCAGCAGCCAAGAAGGCCCGCTAGATACGCAGTATTTT.

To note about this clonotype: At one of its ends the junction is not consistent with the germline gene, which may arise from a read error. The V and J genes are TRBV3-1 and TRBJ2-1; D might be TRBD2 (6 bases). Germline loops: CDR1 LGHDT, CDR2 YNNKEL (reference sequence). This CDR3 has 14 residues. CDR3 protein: CASSQRQGLNEQFF. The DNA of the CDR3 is TGCGCCAGCAGCCAACGGCAGGGACTCAATGAGCAGTTCTTC.

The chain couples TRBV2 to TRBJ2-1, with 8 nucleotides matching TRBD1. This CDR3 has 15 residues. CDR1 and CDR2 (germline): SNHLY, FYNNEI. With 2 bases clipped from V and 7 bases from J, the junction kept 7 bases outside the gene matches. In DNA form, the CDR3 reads TGTGCCAGCAGTGAAAGGGCAGGGGGCACGAATGAGCAGTTCTTC. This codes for CASSERAGGTNEQFF. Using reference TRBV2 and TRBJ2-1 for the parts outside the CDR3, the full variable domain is EPEVTQTPSHQVTQMGQEVILRCVPISNHLYFYWYRQILGQKVEFLVSFYNNEISEKSEIFDDQFSVERPDGSNFTLKIRSTKLEDSAMYFCASSERAGGTNEQFFGPGTRLTVL.

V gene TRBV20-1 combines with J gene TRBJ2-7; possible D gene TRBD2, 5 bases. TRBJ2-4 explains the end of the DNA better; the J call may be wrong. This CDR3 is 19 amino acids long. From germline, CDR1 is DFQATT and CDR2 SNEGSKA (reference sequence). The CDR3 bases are TGCAGTGCTAGAGATTTGTTTAAGGAGACCGGACTGTTTAAAAACATTCAGTACTTC. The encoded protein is CSARDLFKETGLFKNIQYF.

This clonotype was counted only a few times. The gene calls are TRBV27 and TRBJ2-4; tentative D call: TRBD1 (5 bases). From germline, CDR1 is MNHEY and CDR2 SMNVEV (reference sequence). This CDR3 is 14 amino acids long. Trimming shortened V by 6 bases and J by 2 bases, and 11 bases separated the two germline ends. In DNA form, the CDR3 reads TGTGCCAGCAGCCCCAGGGCTACCAAAAACATTCAGTACTTC. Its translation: CASSPRATKNIQYF.

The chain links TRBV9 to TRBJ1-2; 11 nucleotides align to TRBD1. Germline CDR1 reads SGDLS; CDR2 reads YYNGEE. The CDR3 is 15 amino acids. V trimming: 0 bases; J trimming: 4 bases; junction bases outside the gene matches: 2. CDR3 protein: CASSVGTGGTYGYTF. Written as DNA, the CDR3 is TGTGCCAGCAGCGTAGGGACAGGGGGCACCTATGGCTACACCTTC.

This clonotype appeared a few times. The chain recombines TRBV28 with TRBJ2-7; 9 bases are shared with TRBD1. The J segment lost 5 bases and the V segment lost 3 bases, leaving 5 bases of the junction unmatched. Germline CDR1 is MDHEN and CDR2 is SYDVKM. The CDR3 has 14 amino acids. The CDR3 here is CASSFGTGRDEQYF. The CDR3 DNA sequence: TGTGCCAGCAGTTTCGGGACAGGGAGGGACGAGCAGTACTTC.

This CDR3 is CSARDTRGLYNEQFF. As DNA, the CDR3 is TGCAGTGCTAGAGACACCAGGGGGTTATACAATGAGCAGTTCTTC. V usage is TRBV20-1 and J usage is TRBJ2-1, with 7 bases aligning to TRBD1. The CDR3 runs 15 residues. The V gene end was trimmed by 0 bases and the J gene end by 4 bases; junction bases not matched to a gene: 6. Germline V CDR1 and CDR2: DFQATT, SNEGSKA (reference sequence).

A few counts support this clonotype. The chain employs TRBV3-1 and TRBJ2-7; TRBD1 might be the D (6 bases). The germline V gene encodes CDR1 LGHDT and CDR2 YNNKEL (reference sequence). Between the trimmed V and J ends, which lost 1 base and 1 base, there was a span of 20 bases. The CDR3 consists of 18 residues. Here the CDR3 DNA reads TGTGCCAGCAGCCAAGTCACAGACCTTGACAGGAAATCCTACGAGCAGTACTTC. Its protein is CASSQVTDLDRKSYEQYF.

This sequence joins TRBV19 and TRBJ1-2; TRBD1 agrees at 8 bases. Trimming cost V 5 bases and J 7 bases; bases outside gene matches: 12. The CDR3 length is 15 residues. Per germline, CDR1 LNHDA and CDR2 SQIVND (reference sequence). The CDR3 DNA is TGTGCCAGTAGTCTTTTTCTTGGGACAGGTCGTGGCTACACCTTC. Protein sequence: CASSLFLGTGRGYTF.

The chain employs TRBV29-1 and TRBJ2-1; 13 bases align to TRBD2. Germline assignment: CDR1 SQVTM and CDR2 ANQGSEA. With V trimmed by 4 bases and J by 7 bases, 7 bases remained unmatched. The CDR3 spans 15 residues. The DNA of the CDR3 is TGCAGCGTTGGGGAACTAGCGGGGGGGCTAAATGAGCAGTTCTTC. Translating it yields CSVGELAGGLNEQFF.

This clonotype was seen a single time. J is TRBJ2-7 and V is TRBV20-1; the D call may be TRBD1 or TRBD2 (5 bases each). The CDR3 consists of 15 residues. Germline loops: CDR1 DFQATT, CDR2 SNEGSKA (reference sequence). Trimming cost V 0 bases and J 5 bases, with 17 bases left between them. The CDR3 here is CSAREEGARVNEQYF. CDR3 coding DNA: TGCAGTGCTAGAGAGGAAGGGGCGCGGGTCAACGAGCAGTACTTC.

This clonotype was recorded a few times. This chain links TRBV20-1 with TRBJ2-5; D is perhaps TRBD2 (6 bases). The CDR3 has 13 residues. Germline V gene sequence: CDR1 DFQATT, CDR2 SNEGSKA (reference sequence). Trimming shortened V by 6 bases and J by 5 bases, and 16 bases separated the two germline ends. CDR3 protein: CSAGSEFVETQYF. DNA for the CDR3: TGCAGTGCCGGGAGCGAGTTTGTTGAGACCCAGTACTTC.

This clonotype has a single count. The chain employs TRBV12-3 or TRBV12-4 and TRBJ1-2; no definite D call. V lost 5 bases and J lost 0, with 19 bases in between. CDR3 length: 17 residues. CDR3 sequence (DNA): TGTGCCAGCAGTGCCCTCAGGAGTACACTTCCTAACTATGGCTACACCTTC. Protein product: CASSALRSTLPNYGYTF.

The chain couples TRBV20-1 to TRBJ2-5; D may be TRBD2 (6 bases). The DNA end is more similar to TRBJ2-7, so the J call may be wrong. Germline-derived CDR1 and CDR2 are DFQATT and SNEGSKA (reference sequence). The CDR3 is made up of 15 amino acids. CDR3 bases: TGCAGTGCTAAATCAGACGCGGGGACTTCCTACGAGCAGTACTTC. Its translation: CSAKSDAGTSYEQYF.

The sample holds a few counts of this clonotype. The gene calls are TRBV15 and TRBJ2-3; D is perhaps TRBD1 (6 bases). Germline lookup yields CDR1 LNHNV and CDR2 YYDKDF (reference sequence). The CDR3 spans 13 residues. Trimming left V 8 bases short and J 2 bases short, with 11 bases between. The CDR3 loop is CATRDIDTDTQYF. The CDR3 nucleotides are TGTGCCACCCGGGACATAGACACAGATACGCAGTATTTT. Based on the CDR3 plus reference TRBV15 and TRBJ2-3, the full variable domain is DAMVIQNPRYQVTQFGKPVTLSCSQTLNHNVMYWYQQKSSQAPKLLFHYYDKDFNNEADTPDNFQSRRPNTSFCFLDIRSPGLGDTAMYLCATRDIDTDTQYFGPGTRLTVL.

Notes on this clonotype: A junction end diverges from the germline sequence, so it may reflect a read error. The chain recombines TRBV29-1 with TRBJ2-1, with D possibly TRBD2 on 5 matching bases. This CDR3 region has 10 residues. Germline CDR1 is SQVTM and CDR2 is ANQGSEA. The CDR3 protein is CGVVGDEQFF. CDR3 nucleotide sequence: TGCGGCGTTGTGGGAGATGAGCAGTTCTTC.

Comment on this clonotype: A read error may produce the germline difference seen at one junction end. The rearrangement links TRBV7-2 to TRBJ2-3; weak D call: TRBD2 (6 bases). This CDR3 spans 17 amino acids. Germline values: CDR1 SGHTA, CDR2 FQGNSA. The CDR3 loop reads CANSLAPRRGWGDTQYF. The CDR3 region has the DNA TGTGCCAACAGCTTAGCCCCCAGGAGGGGTTGGGGGGATACGCAGTATTTT.